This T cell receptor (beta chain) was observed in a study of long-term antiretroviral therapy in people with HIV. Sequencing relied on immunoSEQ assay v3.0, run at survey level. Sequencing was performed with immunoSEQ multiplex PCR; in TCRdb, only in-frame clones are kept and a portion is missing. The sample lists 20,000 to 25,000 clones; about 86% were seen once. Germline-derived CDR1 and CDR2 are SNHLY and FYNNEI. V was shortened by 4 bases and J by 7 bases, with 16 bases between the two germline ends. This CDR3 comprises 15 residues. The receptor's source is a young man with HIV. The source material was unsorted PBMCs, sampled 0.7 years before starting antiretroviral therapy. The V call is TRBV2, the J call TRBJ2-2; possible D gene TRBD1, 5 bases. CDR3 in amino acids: CASSVKGAGGGELFF. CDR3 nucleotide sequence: TGTGCCAGCAGTGTAAAAGGGGCCGGTGGCGGGGAGCTGTTTTTT. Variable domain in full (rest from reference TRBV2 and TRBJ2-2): EPEVTQTPSHQVTQMGQEVILRCVPISNHLYFYWYRQILGQKVEFLVSFYNNEISEKSEIFDDQFSVERPDGSNFTLKIRSTKLEDSAMYFCASSVKGAGGGELFFGEGSRLTVL.